The 32 T cell receptor beta chains given below trace back to one sample, sequenced in a study of blood T cell repertoires in COVID-19 (dated by TCRdb to about 2020). The protocol used for the library was the immunoSEQ multiplex PCR assay. TCRdb stores this immuneACCESS table with in-frame sequences only. Part of the clones is absent; in the studies checked, under half of the shortfall reflects unresolved V genes, and no reason is known for the rest. Counted in this sample were 200,000 to 300,000 clones; around nine tenths of them appeared once. Of the sample, under 2% is held by the ten largest clones. What was sequenced was peripheral blood. The receptors come from a man aged 30 to 39 with active or convalescent COVID-19.

This chain joins TRBV28 and TRBJ2-5, with 8 positions matching TRBD1. Germline V gene sequence: CDR1 MDHEN, CDR2 SYDVKM. The CDR3 length is 15 residues. V dropped 1 base and J dropped 5; count of bases not matched to a gene: 6. The CDR3 bases are TGTGCCAGCAGTTTATATTCAGGGGGCCGGGAGACCCAGTACTTC. This translates into CASSLYSGGRETQYF.

A remark on this clone: This sample also contains other DNA sequences that code for the same CDR3. The chain carries TRBV18 and TRBJ1-1; D ambiguous. The CDR3 totals 14 residues. CDR1 is KGHSH and CDR2 is LQKENI in the germline V gene. V was shortened by 2 bases and J by 1 base, with 8 bases between the two germline ends. In DNA, the CDR3 is TGTGCCAGCTCACCAAGCTTCCCGAACACTGAAGCTTTCTTT. Residues: CASSPSFPNTEAFF.

This chain joins TRBV9 and TRBJ2-3, with TRBD2 matching 9 bases. After removal of 3 bases from V and 4 bases from J, the junction contained 6 bases not matched to a gene. Germline values: CDR1 SGDLS, CDR2 YYNGEE. The CDR3 is 15 amino acids. CDR3 loop: CASSDSGGFADTQYF. CDR3 DNA sequence: TGTGCCAGCAGCGACAGCGGGGGGTTCGCAGATACGCAGTATTTT.

V gene TRBV5-1 combines with J gene TRBJ2-5; 9 bases map to TRBD1. There are 16 residues in the CDR3. The V segment lost 0 bases and the J segment 4 bases; nucleotides outside the gene matches: 7. Germline V gene sequence: CDR1 SGHRS, CDR2 YFSETQ. CDR3 amino acids: CASSLEDTGGIETQYF. Here the CDR3 DNA reads TGCGCCAGCAGCTTGGAAGACACAGGGGGCATAGAGACCCAGTACTTC.

The J gene is TRBJ1-6, the V gene TRBV18; 10 nucleotides match TRBD1. Trimming took 3 bases from V and 1 from J; bases not matched to a gene: 12. The length of the CDR3 is 20 residues. CDR1 KGHSH and CDR2 LQKENI come from the germline V gene. CDR3 loop: CASSPRRTGGTGSYNSPLHF. The CDR3 DNA reads TGTGCCAGCTCACCTAGAAGGACAGGGGGAACGGGGTCCTATAATTCACCCCTCCACTTT.

For the CDR3, the DNA is TGTGCCAGCTCACGGAGTAGCGGCCCTTTCACAGATACGCAGTATTTT. Translating gives CASSRSSGPFTDTQYF. The rearrangement joins TRBV18 to TRBJ2-3; D possibly corresponds to TRBD2 (6 bases). Germline V gives CDR1 KGHSH, CDR2 LQKENI. The CDR3 runs to 16 residues. Trimming left V 4 bases short and J 2 bases short, with 16 bases between. The complete variable domain, with remaining parts taken from reference TRBV18 and TRBJ2-3, reads NAGVMQNPRHLVRRRGQEARLRCSPMKGHSHVYWYRQLPEEGLKFMVYLQKENIIDESGMPKERFSAEFPKEGPSILRIQQVVRGDSAAYFCASSRSSGPFTDTQYFGPGTRLTVL.

The rearrangement uses TRBV19 and TRBJ2-1; the match to TRBD2 covers 9 bases. Germline-derived CDR1 and CDR2 are LNHDA and SQIVND (reference sequence). Unmatched junction bases numbered 6, after V lost 4 bases and J lost 8 bases. The CDR3 is 14 residues long. The CDR3 DNA is TGTGCCAGTAGTAAGCGGGGGGTCAGCCATGAGCAGTTCTTC. Amino acid sequence: CASSKRGVSHEQFF.

The chain joins TRBV4-3 to TRBJ2-7, with 11 nucleotides matching TRBD1. The CDR3 loop spans 16 amino acids. The germline CDR1 and CDR2 sequences are LGHNA and YSLEER. V shed 0 bases and J 3 bases; nucleotides not matched to a gene: 4. CDR3 protein: CASSQDRGTGGYEQYF. The CDR3 nucleotides are TGCGCCAGCAGCCAAGATCGGGGGACAGGGGGCTACGAGCAGTACTTC.

V and J are TRBV5-1 and TRBJ2-3; the D gene is possibly TRBD1 (5 bases). This CDR3 comprises 16 residues. Trimming took 4 bases from V and 2 from J, leaving 17 bases between them. From germline, CDR1 is SGHRS and CDR2 YFSETQ. The CDR3 protein is CASSRWGSHLTDTQYF. CDR3 coding DNA: TGCGCCAGCAGCAGGTGGGGCAGCCACCTCACAGATACGCAGTATTTT.

This chain uses TRBV11-2 with TRBJ2-7; 9 positions match TRBD2. The CDR3 is made up of 17 amino acids. Germline V gene data show CDR1 as SGHAT and CDR2 as FQNNGV. The junction had 7 bases not matched to a gene; V was cut back by 1 base and J by 0 bases. The DNA for the CDR3 is TGTGCCAGCAGCTTAGTTGGCGCGGGGGGGAGCTCCTACGAGCAGTACTTC. This gives the protein CASSLVGAGGSSYEQYF.

This chain uses TRBV29-1 with TRBJ1-2; D might be TRBD1 (6 bases). The CDR3 has 12 amino acids. The germline gives CDR1 SQVTM, CDR2 ANQGSEA. Trimming took off 4 bases at V and 6 bases at J, with 12 bases between the two ends. CDR3 loop: CSVVGPGDGYTF. The DNA for the CDR3 is TGCAGCGTTGTTGGGCCAGGGGATGGCTACACCTTC. Full variable domain (outside the CDR3, taken from reference TRBV29-1 and TRBJ1-2): SAVISQKPSRDICQRGTSLTIQCQVDSQVTMMFWYRQQPGQSLTLIATANQGSEATYESGFVIDKFPISRPNLTFSTLTVSNMSPEDSSIYLCSVVGPGDGYTFGSGTRLTVV.

The chain employs TRBV4-2 and TRBJ2-1, with 8 bases that match TRBD2. CDR3 length equals 14 residues. CDR1 is LGHNA and CDR2 is YNFKEQ in the germline V gene. With 8 bases clipped from V and 7 bases from J, the junction kept 10 bases outside the gene matches. This CDR3 is CASGGGLVLNEQFF. The CDR3, as DNA: TGTGCCAGCGGGGGGGGACTAGTCTTGAATGAGCAGTTCTTC.

The chain links TRBV4-3 to TRBJ1-1; 8 nucleotides agree with TRBD1. The CDR3 spans 17 residues. Looked up from germline, CDR1 is LGHNA and CDR2 is YSLEER. V shed 0 bases and J 6 bases; nucleotides not matched to a gene: 12. CDR3 sequence (DNA): TGCGCCAGCAGCCAAGAACCCCGGACAGGGAAGAAGGCTGAAGCTTTCTTT. It translates to CASSQEPRTGKKAEAFF.

This rearrangement joins TRBV6-5 to TRBJ1-3; D is perhaps TRBD1 (6 bases). Germline V gene sequence: CDR1 MNHEY, CDR2 SVGAGI. This CDR3 contains 15 residues. The ends were cut back, 4 bases at V and 2 bases at J, with 12 bases in the middle. The CDR3 sequence is CASSSQGRTGNTIYF. CDR3 nucleotide sequence: TGTGCCAGCAGTTCACAGGGACGGACTGGAAACACCATATATTTT.

The chain joins TRBV18 to TRBJ1-4; 7 bases agree with TRBD1. This CDR3 comprises 15 residues. Germline lookup yields CDR1 KGHSH and CDR2 LQKENI. Trimming cost V 2 bases and J 4 bases; bases outside gene matches: 4. CDR3 sequence: CASSPNRGLNEKLFF. In DNA form, the CDR3 reads TGTGCCAGCTCACCAAACAGGGGACTTAATGAAAAACTGTTTTTT.

The V and J genes are TRBV6-5 and TRBJ1-6, with D possibly matching TRBD1 (6 bases). The germline gives CDR1 MNHEY, CDR2 SVGAGI. The CDR3 covers 15 residues. V lost 7 bases, J lost 9 bases, and 19 bases lay in between. CDR3 sequence: CASIKDGQGFSPLHF. The CDR3 nucleotides are TGTGCCAGCATCAAAGACGGGCAGGGGTTTTCACCCCTCCACTTT.

V usage is TRBV29-1 and J usage is TRBJ1-5; D unclear. Per germline, CDR1 SQVTM and CDR2 ANQGSEA. The V and J ends lost 3 bases and 2 bases respectively, with 8 bases between them. This CDR3 comprises 13 residues. The CDR3 DNA is TGCAGCGTTGATGGGGAGGGCAATCAGCCCCAGCATTTT. The encoded protein is CSVDGEGNQPQHF.

The chain carries TRBV4-3 and TRBJ2-7, with 10 nucleotides matching TRBD1. The CDR3 totals 17 residues. J lost 4 bases, V lost 1 base, and 10 bases had no gene match. The germline V gene encodes CDR1 LGHNA and CDR2 YSLEER. The CDR3 DNA reads TGCGCCAGCAGCCAAGGTATCGACAGGGGGCGTTTATACGAGCAGTACTTC. Protein: CASSQGIDRGRLYEQYF.

This chain connects TRBV7-3 to TRBJ2-3; 9 positions agree with TRBD2. Unmatched junction bases numbered 7, after V lost 2 bases and J lost 10 bases. The CDR3 is made up of 14 amino acids. Germline values: CDR1 SGHTA, CDR2 FQGTGA. The CDR3 DNA reads TGTGCCAGCAGCTTAGGGGGACTAGCAGCTCCGCAGTATTTT. Translated, it gives CASSLGGLAAPQYF.

This clone appeared a few times. The same CDR3 also results from other DNA sequences found in this sample. The rearrangement joins TRBV6-5 to TRBJ1-6, with TRBD1 identical over 8 bases. The V gene's germline CDR1 is MNHEY and CDR2 SVGAGI. Trimming cost V 5 bases and J 10 bases; bases outside gene matches: 4. The CDR3 runs to 13 residues. In DNA, the CDR3 is TGTGCCAGCAGTCCAGACAGGGGATCACCCCTCCACTTT. It encodes CASSPDRGSPLHF.

The genes are TRBV7-8 and TRBJ2-7; tentatively, D is TRBD1 (6 bases). CDR3 length equals 14 residues. V was clipped by 5 bases and J by 3 bases, with 14 bases between them. Germline CDR1 SGHVS, CDR2 FQNEAQ. CDR3: CASSGRDIDYEQYF. The DNA for the CDR3 is TGTGCCAGCAGCGGCCGGGACATAGACTACGAGCAGTACTTC. Drawing the rest from reference TRBV7-8 and TRBJ2-7, the complete variable domain is GAGVSQSPRYKVAKRGQDVALRCDPISGHVSLFWYQQALGQGPEFLTYFQNEAQLDKSGLPSDRFFAERPEGSVSTLKIQRTQQEDSAVYLCASSGRDIDYEQYFGPGTRLTVT.

The V gene is TRBV5-1, the J gene TRBJ2-1, with 9 bases identical to TRBD1. CDR3 size: 17 residues. V gave up 1 base and J gave up 1 base; unmatched junction bases: 6. Germline lookup yields CDR1 SGHRS and CDR2 YFSETQ. The CDR3 DNA reads as TGCGCCAGCAGCTTGAGGACAGGGGTTCTGTCCTACAATGAGCAGTTCTTC. Translated: CASSLRTGVLSYNEQFF.

The rearrangement uses TRBV4-1 and TRBJ2-3; 11 bases match TRBD2. V gave up 2 bases and J gave up 2 bases; unmatched junction bases: 12. Germline values: CDR1 MGHRA, CDR2 YSYEKL. The CDR3 extends over 19 amino acids. This CDR3 is CASSQYPISGGEHTDTQYF. In nucleotides, the CDR3 is TGCGCCAGCAGCCAATACCCCATTAGCGGGGGGGAACACACAGATACGCAGTATTTT.

CDR3 sequence: CASSRRTGGNTGELFF. CDR3 DNA sequence: TGTGCCAGCAGCAGGCGGACAGGGGGGAACACCGGGGAGCTGTTTTTT. The V gene is TRBV9, the J gene TRBJ2-2; 10 bases agree with TRBD1. V gave up 4 bases and J gave up 1 base; unmatched junction bases: 4. The germline V gene encodes CDR1 SGDLS and CDR2 YYNGEE. This CDR3 is built from 16 residues.

CDR3 region: CASSFRLAGGQETQYF. In nucleotides, the CDR3 is TGTGCCAGCAGCTTCAGACTAGCGGGGGGTCAAGAGACCCAGTACTTC. The rearrangement links TRBV13 to TRBJ2-5; 13 bases line up with TRBD2. The V gene end was trimmed by 3 bases and the J gene end by 2 bases; junction bases not matched to a gene: 3. Germline CDR1 is PRHDT and CDR2 is FYEKMQ (reference sequence). The CDR3 length is 16 residues. Looking up the rest from reference TRBV13 and TRBJ2-5 gives the full variable domain: AAGVIQSPRHLIKEKRETATLKCYPIPRHDTVYWYQQGPGQDPQFLISFYEKMQSDKGSIPDRFSAQQFSDYHSELNMSSLELGDSALYFCASSFRLAGGQETQYFGPGTRLLVL.

The gene calls are TRBV7-6 and TRBJ2-7, with 9 bases that match TRBD1. The CDR3 contains 15 residues. CDR1 is SGHVS, CDR2 FNYEAQ, per germline. Trimming took 5 bases from V and 5 from J; bases not matched to a gene: 10. Written as DNA, the CDR3 is TGTGCCAGCAGCCCGACACAGGGGGCTCTCGACGAGCAGTACTTC. Its translation: CASSPTQGALDEQYF.

The genes are TRBV6-5 and TRBJ1-2; TRBD1 matches at 7 bases. Germline V lookup: CDR1 MNHEY, CDR2 SVGAGI. The V and J ends lost 3 bases and 2 bases, in that order; junction bases with no gene match: 6. The CDR3 runs 15 residues. The CDR3 protein is CASSYSPTGNYGYTF. DNA for the CDR3: TGTGCCAGCAGTTATTCCCCGACAGGGAACTATGGCTACACCTTC.

The chain carries TRBV7-9 and TRBJ1-2, with 8 bases that match TRBD1. This CDR3 has 13 residues. The germline V gene encodes CDR1 SEHNR and CDR2 FQNEAQ (reference sequence). V was clipped by 5 bases and J by 8 bases; unmatched bases: 7. The CDR3 nucleotides are TGTGCCAGCAGCCTATCAGGGGGCCGGGGCTACACCTTC. It yields the protein CASSLSGGRGYTF.

The rearrangement uses TRBV5-1 and TRBJ1-5; unclear D gene. V lost 4 bases to trimming and J lost 7 bases, with 15 bases between them. From germline, CDR1 is SGHRS and CDR2 YFSETQ. This CDR3 is 14 amino acids long. The CDR3 protein is CASSPDGVGQPQHF. The CDR3 region has the DNA TGCGCCAGCAGCCCGGACGGGGTGGGCCAGCCCCAGCATTTT.

The J gene is TRBJ2-2, the V gene TRBV5-5; D remains ambiguous. The CDR3 covers 12 residues. Germline CDR1 is SGHKS and CDR2 is YYEKEE (reference sequence). Trimming left V 7 bases short and J 4 bases short, with 8 bases between. CDR3 DNA: TGTGCCAGCTCCCCGGGCACCGGGGAGCTGTTTTTT. Translation gives CASSPGTGELFF.

This clone came up once. V is TRBV2 and J is TRBJ2-5, with 11 bases aligning to TRBD2. Germline V CDR1 and CDR2: SNHLY, FYNNEI. V gave up 7 bases and J gave up 1 base; unmatched junction bases: 5. The CDR3 is made up of 15 amino acids. The CDR3 loop reads CASTLTSGVQETQYF. The CDR3 DNA reads as TGTGCCAGCACCTTGACTAGCGGGGTCCAAGAGACCCAGTACTTC.

V is TRBV4-1 and J is TRBJ2-1; the match to TRBD2 covers 13 bases. J lost 8 bases, V lost 5 bases, and 9 bases had no gene match. Germline CDR1 and CDR2: MGHRA and YSYEKL. CDR3 length equals 16 residues. DNA for the CDR3: TGCGCCAGCAGCACTAGCGGGGGGGCCCTATCTGATGAGCAGTTCTTC. Amino acids: CASSTSGGALSDEQFF.